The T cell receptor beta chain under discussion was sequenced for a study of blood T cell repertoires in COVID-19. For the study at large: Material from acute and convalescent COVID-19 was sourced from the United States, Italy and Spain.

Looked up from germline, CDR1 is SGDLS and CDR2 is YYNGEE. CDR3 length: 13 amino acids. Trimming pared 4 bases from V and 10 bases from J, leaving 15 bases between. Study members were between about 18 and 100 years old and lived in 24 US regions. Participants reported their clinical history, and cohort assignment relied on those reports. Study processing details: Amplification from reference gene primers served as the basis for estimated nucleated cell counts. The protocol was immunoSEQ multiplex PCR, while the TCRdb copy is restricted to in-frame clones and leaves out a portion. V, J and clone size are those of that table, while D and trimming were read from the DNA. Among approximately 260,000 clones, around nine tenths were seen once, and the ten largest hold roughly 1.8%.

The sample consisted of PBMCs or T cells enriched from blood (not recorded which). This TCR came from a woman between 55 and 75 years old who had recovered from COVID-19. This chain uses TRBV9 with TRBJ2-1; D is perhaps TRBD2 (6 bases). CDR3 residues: CASSLVEGKEQFF. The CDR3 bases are TGTGCCAGCAGCCTAGTGGAGGGGAAAGAGCAGTTCTTC.